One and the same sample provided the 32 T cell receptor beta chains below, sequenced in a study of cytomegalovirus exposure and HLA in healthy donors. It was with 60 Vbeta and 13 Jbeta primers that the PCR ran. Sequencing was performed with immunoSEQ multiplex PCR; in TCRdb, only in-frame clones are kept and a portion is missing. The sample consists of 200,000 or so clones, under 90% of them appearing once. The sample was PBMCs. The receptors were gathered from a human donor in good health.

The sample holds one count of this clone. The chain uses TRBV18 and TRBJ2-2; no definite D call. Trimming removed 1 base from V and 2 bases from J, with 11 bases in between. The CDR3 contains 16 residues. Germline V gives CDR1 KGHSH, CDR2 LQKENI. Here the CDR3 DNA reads TGTGCCAGCTCACCACTTACCCACAGCAACACCGGGGAGCTGTTTTTT. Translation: CASSPLTHSNTGELFF.

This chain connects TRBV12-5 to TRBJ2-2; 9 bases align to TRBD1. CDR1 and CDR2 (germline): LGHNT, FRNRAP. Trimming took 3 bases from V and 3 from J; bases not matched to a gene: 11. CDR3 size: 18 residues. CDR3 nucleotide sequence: TGTGCTAGTGGTTTCCCCGACACGACAGGGGGTGACACCGGGGAGCTGTTTTTT. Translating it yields CASGFPDTTGGDTGELFF.

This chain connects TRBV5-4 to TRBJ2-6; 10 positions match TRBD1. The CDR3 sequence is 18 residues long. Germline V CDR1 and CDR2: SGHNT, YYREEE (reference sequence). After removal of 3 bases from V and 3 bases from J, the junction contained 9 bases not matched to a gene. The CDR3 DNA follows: TGTGCCAGCAGCTCCCAGACAGGGGGCGCATTTGGGGCCAACGTCCTGACTTTC. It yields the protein CASSSQTGGAFGANVLTF.

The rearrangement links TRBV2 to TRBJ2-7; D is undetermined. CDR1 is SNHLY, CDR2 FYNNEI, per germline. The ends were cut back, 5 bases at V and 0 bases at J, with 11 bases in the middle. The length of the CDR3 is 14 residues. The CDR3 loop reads CASSRLYSSYEQYF. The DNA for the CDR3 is TGTGCCAGCAGTCGTCTCTATAGCTCCTACGAGCAGTACTTC.

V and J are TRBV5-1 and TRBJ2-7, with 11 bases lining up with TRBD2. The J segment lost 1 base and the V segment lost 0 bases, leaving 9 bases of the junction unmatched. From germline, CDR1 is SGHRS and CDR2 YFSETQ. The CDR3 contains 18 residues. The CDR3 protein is CASSLAVAGGPISYEQYF. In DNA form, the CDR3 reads TGCGCCAGCAGCTTGGCCGTAGCGGGAGGGCCCATATCCTACGAGCAGTACTTC.

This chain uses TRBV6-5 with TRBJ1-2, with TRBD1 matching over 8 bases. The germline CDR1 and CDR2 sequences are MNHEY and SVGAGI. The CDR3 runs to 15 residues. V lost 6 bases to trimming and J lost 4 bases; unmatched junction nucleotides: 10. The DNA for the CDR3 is TGTGCCAGCAGGACCGGGACAGGAACTACCTATGGCTACACCTTC. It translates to CASRTGTGTTYGYTF.

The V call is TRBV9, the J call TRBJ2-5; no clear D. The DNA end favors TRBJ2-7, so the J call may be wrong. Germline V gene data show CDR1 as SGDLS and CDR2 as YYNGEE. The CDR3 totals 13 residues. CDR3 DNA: TGTGCCAGCAGCGGCCGGAATGACTACGAGCAGTACTTC. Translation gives CASSGRNDYEQYF.

This CDR3 is CASSLLAGGYEQYF. CDR3 in DNA: TGTGCCAGCAGCTTACTAGCGGGAGGCTACGAGCAGTACTTC. The rearrangement links TRBV11-2 to TRBJ2-7, with 11 bases fitting TRBD2. Germline V CDR1 and CDR2: SGHAT, FQNNGV. V was pared by 2 bases and J by 3 bases, with 0 bases of the junction left unmatched. The CDR3 is made up of 14 amino acids.

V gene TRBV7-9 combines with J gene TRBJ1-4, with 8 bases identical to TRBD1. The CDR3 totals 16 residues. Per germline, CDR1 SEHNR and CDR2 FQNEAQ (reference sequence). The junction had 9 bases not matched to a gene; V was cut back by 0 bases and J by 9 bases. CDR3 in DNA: TGTGCCAGCAGCTTAGCTTGGGGACAGGATCGCCAAAAACTGTTTTTT. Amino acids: CASSLAWGQDRQKLFF.

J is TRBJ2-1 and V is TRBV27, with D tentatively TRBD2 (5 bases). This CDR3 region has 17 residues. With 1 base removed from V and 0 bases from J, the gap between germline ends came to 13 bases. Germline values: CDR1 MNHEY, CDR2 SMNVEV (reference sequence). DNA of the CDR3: TGTGCCAGCAGTTTATTCGGCGGGCGAAGCTCCTACAATGAGCAGTTCTTC. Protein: CASSLFGGRSSYNEQFF.

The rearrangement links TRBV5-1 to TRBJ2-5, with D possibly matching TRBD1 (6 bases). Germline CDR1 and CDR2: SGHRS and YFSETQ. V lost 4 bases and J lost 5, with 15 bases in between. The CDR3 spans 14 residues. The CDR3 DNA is TGCGCCAGCAGCGCAGAGGGGGTGGGGGAGACCCAGTACTTC. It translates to CASSAEGVGETQYF.

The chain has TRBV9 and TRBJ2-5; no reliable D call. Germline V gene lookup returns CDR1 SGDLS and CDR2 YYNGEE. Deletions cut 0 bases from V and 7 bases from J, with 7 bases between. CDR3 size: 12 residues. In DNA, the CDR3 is TGTGCCAGCAGCGTAGACCCGGGGACCCAGTACTTC. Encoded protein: CASSVDPGTQYF.

In nucleotides, the CDR3 is TGTGCCATCAGTAGCGGGAGGACCTTTGGGGGCTACAATGAGCAGTTCTTC. It is translated as CAISSGRTFGGYNEQFF. The V call is TRBV10-3, the J call TRBJ2-1; 9 positions agree with TRBD2. Unmatched junction bases numbered 11, after V lost 5 bases and J lost 3 bases. Per the germline V gene, CDR1 is ENHRY and CDR2 is SYGVKD. CDR3 length: 17 amino acids.

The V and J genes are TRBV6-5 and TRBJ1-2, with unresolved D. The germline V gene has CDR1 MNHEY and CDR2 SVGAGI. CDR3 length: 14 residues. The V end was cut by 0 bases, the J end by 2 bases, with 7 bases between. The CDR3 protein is CASSYSGRNYGYTF. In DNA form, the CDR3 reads TGTGCCAGCAGTTACTCGGGCAGAAACTATGGCTACACCTTC.

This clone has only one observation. CDR3 in DNA: TGTGCCAGCAGTGCGGAGGTTTACAATGAGCAGTTCTTC. Protein sequence: CASSAEVYNEQFF. V and J are TRBV2 and TRBJ2-1, with D maybe TRBD2 (5 bases). This CDR3 comprises 13 residues. The germline V and J ends were trimmed by 4 bases and 4 bases, with 8 bases remaining between them. CDR1 SNHLY and CDR2 FYNNEI come from the germline V gene.

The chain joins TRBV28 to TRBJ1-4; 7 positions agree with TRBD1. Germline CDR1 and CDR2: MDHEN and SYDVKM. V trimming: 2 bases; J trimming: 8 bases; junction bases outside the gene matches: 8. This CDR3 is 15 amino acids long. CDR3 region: CASSLPDRDHEKLFF. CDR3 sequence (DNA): TGTGCCAGCAGTTTACCCGACAGGGACCACGAAAAACTGTTTTTT.

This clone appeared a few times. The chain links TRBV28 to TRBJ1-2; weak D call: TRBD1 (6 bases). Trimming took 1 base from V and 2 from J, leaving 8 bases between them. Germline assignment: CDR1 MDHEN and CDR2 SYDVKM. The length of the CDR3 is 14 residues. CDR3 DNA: TGTGCCAGCAGTTTATCTGGACAGAACTATGGCTACACCTTC. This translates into CASSLSGQNYGYTF.

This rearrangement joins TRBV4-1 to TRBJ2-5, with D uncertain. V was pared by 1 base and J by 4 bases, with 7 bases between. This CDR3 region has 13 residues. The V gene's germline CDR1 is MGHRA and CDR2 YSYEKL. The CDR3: CASSQASTETQYF. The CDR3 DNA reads TGCGCCAGCAGCCAAGCTAGTACAGAGACCCAGTACTTC.

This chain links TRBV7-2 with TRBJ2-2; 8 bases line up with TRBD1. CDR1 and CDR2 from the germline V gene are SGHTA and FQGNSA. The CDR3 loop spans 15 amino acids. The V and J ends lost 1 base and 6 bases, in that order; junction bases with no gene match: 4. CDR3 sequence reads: CASSLGAGGAGELFF. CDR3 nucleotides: TGTGCCAGCAGCTTAGGGGCAGGGGGCGCCGGGGAGCTGTTTTTT. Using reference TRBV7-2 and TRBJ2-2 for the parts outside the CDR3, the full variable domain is GAGVSQSPSNKVTEKGKDVELRCDPISGHTALYWYRQSLGQGLEFLIYFQGNSAPDKSGLPSDRFSAERTGGSVSTLTIQRTQQEDSAVYLCASSLGAGGAGELFFGEGSRLTVL.

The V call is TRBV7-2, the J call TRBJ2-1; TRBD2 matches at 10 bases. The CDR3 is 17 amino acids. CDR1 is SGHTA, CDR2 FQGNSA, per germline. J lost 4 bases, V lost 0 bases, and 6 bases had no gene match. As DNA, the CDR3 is TGTGCCAGCAGCTTAGCGGGTCCTAGCGGGGGATACAATGAGCAGTTCTTC. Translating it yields CASSLAGPSGGYNEQFF.

CDR3 nucleotides: TGTGCCAGCAGTTTATTAGGCGGGGCAGCCGATGAGCAGTTCTTC. As protein: CASSLLGGAADEQFF. The chain recombines TRBV27 with TRBJ2-1, with D possibly being TRBD2 (6 bases). The CDR3 spans 15 residues. Trimming pared 1 base from V and 8 bases from J, leaving 15 bases between. Germline V gene data show CDR1 as MNHEY and CDR2 as SMNVEV (reference sequence).

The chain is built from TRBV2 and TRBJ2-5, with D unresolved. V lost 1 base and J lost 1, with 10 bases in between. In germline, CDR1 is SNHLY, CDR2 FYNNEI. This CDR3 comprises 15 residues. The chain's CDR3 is CASSEGSVTQETQYF. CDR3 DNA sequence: TGTGCCAGCAGTGAAGGGAGCGTTACCCAAGAGACCCAGTACTTC.

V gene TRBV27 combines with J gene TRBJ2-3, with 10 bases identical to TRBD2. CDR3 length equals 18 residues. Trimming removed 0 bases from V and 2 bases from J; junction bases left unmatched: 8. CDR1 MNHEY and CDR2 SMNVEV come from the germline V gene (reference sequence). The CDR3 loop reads CASSLSKRTSGYTDTQYF. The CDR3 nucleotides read TGTGCCAGCAGTTTATCGAAGAGGACTAGCGGTTACACAGATACGCAGTATTTT.

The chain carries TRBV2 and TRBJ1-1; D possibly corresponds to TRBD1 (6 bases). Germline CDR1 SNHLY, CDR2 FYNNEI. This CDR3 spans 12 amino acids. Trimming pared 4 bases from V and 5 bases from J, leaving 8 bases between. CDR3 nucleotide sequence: TGTGCCAGCAGTGTACAGGGTACTGAAGCTTTCTTT. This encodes CASSVQGTEAFF.

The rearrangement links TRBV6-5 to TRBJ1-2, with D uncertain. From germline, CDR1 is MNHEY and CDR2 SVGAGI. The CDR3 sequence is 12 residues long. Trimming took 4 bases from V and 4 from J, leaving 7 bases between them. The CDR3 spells CASSSQFYGYTF. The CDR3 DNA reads TGTGCCAGCAGTTCCCAGTTCTATGGCTACACCTTC.

The CDR3 DNA reads as TGCGCCAGCAGCCAGACCGGGACTAGCAGGTTCACAGATACGCAGTATTTT. Translated, it gives CASSQTGTSRFTDTQYF. The chain employs TRBV4-1 and TRBJ2-3; 9 nucleotides align to TRBD2. The CDR3 totals 17 residues. V gave up 3 bases and J gave up 2 bases; unmatched junction bases: 9. Germline CDR1 is MGHRA and CDR2 is YSYEKL.

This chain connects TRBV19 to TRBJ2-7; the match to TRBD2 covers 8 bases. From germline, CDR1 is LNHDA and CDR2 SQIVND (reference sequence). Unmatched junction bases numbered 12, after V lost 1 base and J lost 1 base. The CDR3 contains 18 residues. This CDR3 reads CASSIGGERESGSYEQYF. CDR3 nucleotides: TGTGCCAGTAGTATAGGGGGCGAGCGGGAGTCGGGGTCCTACGAGCAGTACTTC.

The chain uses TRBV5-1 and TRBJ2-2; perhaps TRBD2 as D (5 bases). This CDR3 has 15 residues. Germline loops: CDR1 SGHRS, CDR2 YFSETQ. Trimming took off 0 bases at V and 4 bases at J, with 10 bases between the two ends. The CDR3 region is CASSLAGGLTGELFF. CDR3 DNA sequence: TGCGCCAGCAGCTTGGCCGGCGGACTCACCGGGGAGCTGTTTTTT.

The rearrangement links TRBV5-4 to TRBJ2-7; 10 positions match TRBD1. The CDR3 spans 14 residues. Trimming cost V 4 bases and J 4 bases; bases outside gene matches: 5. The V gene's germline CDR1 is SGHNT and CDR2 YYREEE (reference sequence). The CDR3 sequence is CASSPRDRGYEQYF. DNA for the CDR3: TGTGCCAGCAGCCCCCGGGACAGGGGTTACGAGCAGTACTTC.

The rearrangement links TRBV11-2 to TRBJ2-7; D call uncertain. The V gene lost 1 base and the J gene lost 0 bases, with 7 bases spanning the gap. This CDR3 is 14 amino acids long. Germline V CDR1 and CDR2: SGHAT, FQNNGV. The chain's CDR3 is CASSLAPSSYEQYF. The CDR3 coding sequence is TGTGCCAGCAGCTTAGCCCCTAGCTCCTACGAGCAGTACTTC.

The DNA for the CDR3 is TGTGCCAGCAGCTCGACAGCCTACGAGCAGTACTTC. As protein: CASSSTAYEQYF. The chain is built from TRBV5-4 and TRBJ2-7, with D maybe TRBD1 (5 bases). The ends were cut back, 3 bases at V and 2 bases at J, with 6 bases in the middle. Per the germline V gene, CDR1 is SGHNT and CDR2 is YYREEE (reference sequence). The CDR3 extends over 12 amino acids.

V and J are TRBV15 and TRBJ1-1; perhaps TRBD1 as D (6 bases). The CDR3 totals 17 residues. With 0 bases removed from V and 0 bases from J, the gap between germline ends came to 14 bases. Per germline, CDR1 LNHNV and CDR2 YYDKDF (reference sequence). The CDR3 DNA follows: TGTGCCACCAGCAGAGATATCAGGGGCTCCTTGAACACTGAAGCTTTCTTT. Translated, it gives CATSRDIRGSLNTEAFF. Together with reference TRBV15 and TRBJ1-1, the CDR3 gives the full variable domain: DAMVIQNPRYQVTQFGKPVTLSCSQTLNHNVMYWYQQKSSQAPKLLFHYYDKDFNNEADTPDNFQSRRPNTSFCFLDIRSPGLGDTAMYLCATSRDIRGSLNTEAFFGQGTRLTVV.